The clone carrying this T cell receptor beta chain was recorded a few times. V lost 4 bases to trimming and J lost 3 bases; unmatched junction nucleotides: 6. The CDR3 totals 16 residues. The germline V gene encodes CDR1 MGHRA and CDR2 YSYEKL. PCR was performed using 60 Vbeta and 13 Jbeta primers. Clones were read by immunoSEQ multiplex PCR, and TCRdb kept only the in-frame ones, dropping some. The sample records a few hundred thousand clones, over 70% being singletons. The record originates from a study of cytomegalovirus exposure and HLA in healthy donors. The sample taken for sequencing was PBMCs. This TCR was recovered from a girl aged 2 to 10 in good health and CMV-seronegative. The chain combines TRBV4-1 with TRBJ2-2; TRBD2 aligns across 9 bases. Written as DNA, the CDR3 is TGCGCCAGCAGCCTTGTAGCGGGGGCCGACACCGGGGAGCTGTTTTTT. Encoded protein: CASSLVAGADTGELFF.